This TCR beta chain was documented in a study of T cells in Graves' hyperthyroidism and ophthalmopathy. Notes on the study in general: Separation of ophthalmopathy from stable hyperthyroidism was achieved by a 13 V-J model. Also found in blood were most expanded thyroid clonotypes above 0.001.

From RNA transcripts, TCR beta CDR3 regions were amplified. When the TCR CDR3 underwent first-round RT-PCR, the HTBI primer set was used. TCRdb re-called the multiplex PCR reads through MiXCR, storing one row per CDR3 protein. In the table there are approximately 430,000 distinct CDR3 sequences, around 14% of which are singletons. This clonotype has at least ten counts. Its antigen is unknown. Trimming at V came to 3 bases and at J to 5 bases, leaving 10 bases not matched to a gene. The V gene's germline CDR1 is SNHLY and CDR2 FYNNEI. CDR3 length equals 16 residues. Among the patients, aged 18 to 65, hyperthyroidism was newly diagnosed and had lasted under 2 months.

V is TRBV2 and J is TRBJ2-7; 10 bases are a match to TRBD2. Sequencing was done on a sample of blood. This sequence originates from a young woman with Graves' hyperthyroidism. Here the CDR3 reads CASSDLPLAGVNEQYF. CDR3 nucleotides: TGTGCCAGCAGTGATCTGCCCCTAGCGGGAGTAAACGAGCAGTACTTC.